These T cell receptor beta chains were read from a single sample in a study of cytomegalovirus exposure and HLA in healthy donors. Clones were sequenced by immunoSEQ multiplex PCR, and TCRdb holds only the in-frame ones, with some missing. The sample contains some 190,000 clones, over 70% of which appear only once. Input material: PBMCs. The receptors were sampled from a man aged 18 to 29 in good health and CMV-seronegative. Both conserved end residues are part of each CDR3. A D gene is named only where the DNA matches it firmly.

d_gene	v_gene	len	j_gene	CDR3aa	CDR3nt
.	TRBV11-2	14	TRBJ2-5	CASSLRGPQETQYF	TGTGCCAGCAGCTTACGAGGGCCCCAAGAGACCCAGTACTTC
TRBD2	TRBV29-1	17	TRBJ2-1	CSVEVRLAGGVYNEQFF	TGCAGCGTTGAAGTTCGGCTAGCGGGGGGGGTCTACAATGAGCAGTTCTTC
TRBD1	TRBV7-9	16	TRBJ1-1	CASSLPMTGRGAEAFF	TGTGCCAGCAGCTTACCCATGACAGGGAGAGGCGCTGAAGCTTTCTTT
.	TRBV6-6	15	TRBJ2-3	CASSRKQGSTDTQYF	TGTGCCAGCAGTCGAAAGCAGGGTTCCACAGATACGCAGTATTTT
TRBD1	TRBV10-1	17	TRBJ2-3	CASSEMSRDRGQDTQYF	TGCGCCAGCAGTGAGATGTCCCGGGACAGGGGGCAAGATACGCAGTATTTT
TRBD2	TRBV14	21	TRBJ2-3	CASSQEFGGILREGRTDTQYF	TGTGCCAGCAGCCAAGAATTCGGGGGAATCCTGCGGGAGGGCCGCACAGATACGCAGTATTTT
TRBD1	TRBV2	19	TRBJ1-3	CASSEFWVGQGLSGNTIYF	TGTGCCAGCAGTGAATTCTGGGTGGGACAGGGACTCTCTGGAAACACCATATATTTT
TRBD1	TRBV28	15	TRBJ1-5	CASSFGQESNQPQHF	TGTGCCAGCAGTTTCGGACAGGAGAGCAATCAGCCCCAGCATTTT
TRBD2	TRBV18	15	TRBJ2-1	CASSRSGRGYNEQFF	TGTGCCAGCTCACGTAGCGGGAGAGGTTACAATGAGCAGTTCTTC
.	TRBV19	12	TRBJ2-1	CASRAPYNEQFF	TGTGCCAGTAGAGCGCCCTACAATGAGCAGTTCTTC
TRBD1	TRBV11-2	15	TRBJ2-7	CASSFSTGANYEQYF	TGTGCCAGCAGCTTTTCGACAGGGGCGAACTACGAGCAGTACTTC
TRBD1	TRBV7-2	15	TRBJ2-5	CASSPGTGLGETQYF	TGTGCCAGCAGCCCCGGGACAGGGTTAGGGGAGACCCAGTACTTC
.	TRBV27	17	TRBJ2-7	CASSLIVAETGYSEQYF	TGTGCCAGCAGTTTAATTGTGGCGGAGACGGGGTACTCCGAGCAGTACTTC
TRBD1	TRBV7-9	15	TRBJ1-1	CASSPGAGGRDEAFF	TGTGCCAGCAGCCCCGGTGCAGGGGGCAGAGATGAAGCTTTCTTT
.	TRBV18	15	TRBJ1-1	CASSPSIAGYQDAFF	TGTGCCAGCTCACCATCGATCGCGGGGTACCAAGACGCTTTCTTT
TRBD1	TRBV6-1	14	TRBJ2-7	CASSLDRGTYEQYF	TGTGCCAGCAGTCTGGACAGGGGGACCTACGAGCAGTACTTC
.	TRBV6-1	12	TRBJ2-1	CATRPSGNEQFF	TGTGCGACCCGACCGTCAGGAAATGAGCAGTTCTTC
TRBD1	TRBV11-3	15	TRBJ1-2	CASSEGAGPQDGYTF	TGTGCCAGCAGCGAGGGGGCCGGTCCCCAGGATGGCTACACCTTC
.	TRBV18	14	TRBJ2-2	CASSPHPGVGELFF	TGTGCCAGCTCACCTCATCCAGGCGTCGGGGAGCTGTTTTTT
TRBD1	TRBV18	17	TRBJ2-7	CASSSRPPGQGFYEQYF	TGTGCCAGCTCATCACGTCCTCCGGGACAGGGCTTCTACGAGCAGTACTTC
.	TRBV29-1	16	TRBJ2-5	CSVDLLGVGSKETQYF	TGCAGCGTTGATTTATTAGGGGTGGGGTCCAAAGAGACCCAGTACTTC